The sequence of this TCR beta chain was determined in a study of naive and memory T cell subsets. This clonotype was seen a few times. The beta constant-region primer was an equimolar mix of two oligonucleotides covering TRBC1 and TRBC2. Via MiXCR, TCRdb re-called the UMI-ligation and nested PCR reads, giving one row per CDR3 protein. The sample contains 140,000 to 150,000 distinct CDR3 sequences, over 15% of which appear only once. Per the germline V gene, CDR1 is ENHRY and CDR2 is SYGVKD. Trimming stripped 0 bases from V and 5 bases from J, with 8 bases between. This CDR3 spans 14 amino acids. Sequencing was performed on naive CD4+ T cells from blood. The rearrangement links TRBV10-3 to TRBJ1-5; D ambiguous. The origin of this receptor is a human donor in good health. CDR3 in amino acids: CAISESNRDQPQHF. CDR3 sequence (DNA): TGTGCCATCAGTGAGTCGAATAGAGATCAGCCCCAGCATTTT.